The T cell receptor beta chain described here comes from a study of blood T cell repertoires in COVID-19. Germline lookup yields CDR1 LNHDA and CDR2 SQIVND (reference sequence). This CDR3 has 13 residues. Trimming removed 5 bases at V and 4 bases at J, with 9 bases between. Recruited during active infection, patients (from Seattle) were subsequently followed longitudinally. Profiling relied on immunoSEQ multiplex PCR, and the TCRdb table lists in-frame clones only, not all of them. The sample has approximately 33,000 clones; approximately 85% are singletons. Sequencing was performed on peripheral blood. This chain links TRBV19 with TRBJ2-1, with a tentative D call TRBD2 (6 bases). The TCR was taken from a man in his sixties with COVID-19, enrolled during active disease. CDR3 nucleotides: TGTGCCAGTAGTCGGGGGAGTTACAATGAGCAGTTCTTC. Translation gives CASSRGSYNEQFF.